These 26 T cell receptor beta chains were all obtained from the same sample, sequenced in a study of blood T cell repertoires in COVID-19. The repertoire was sequenced with immunoSEQ multiplex PCR; TCRdb's copy has only in-frame clones and lacks some. The table has around 64,000 clones, around 90% seen once. Sequences were obtained from peripheral blood. The receptor set was obtained from a woman of 80 years or more with acute or convalescent COVID-19.

The CDR3 DNA is TGTGCCAGCAGTGTAGCAGGGGGCGCCGGAAACACCATATATTTT. Amino acids: CASSVAGGAGNTIYF. The J gene is TRBJ1-3, the V gene TRBV28, with 8 bases that match TRBD1. This CDR3 is 15 amino acids long. V gave up 5 bases and J gave up 4 bases; unmatched junction bases: 7. The germline CDR1 and CDR2 sequences are MDHEN and SYDVKM.

This sequence joins TRBV7-2 and TRBJ2-3; 8 bases are shared with TRBD2. Unmatched junction bases numbered 6, after V lost 0 bases and J lost 1 base. Germline-derived CDR1 and CDR2 are SGHTA and FQGNSA. The CDR3 totals 17 residues. The CDR3 reads CASSLAVVAGRTDTQYF. DNA for the CDR3: TGTGCCAGCAGCTTAGCCGTGGTAGCGGGACGCACAGATACGCAGTATTTT.

V is TRBV5-1 and J is TRBJ1-3, with a tentative D call TRBD1 (6 bases). V dropped 0 bases and J dropped 0 bases, with 7 bases sitting between them. Germline CDR1 and CDR2: SGHRS and YFSETQ. The CDR3 has 15 residues. The CDR3 DNA is TGCGCCAGCAGCTTGGAACAGGGCTCTGGAAACACCATATATTTT. Residues: CASSLEQGSGNTIYF.

This chain connects TRBV24-1 to TRBJ1-5, with D hard to call. Trimming stripped 6 bases from V and 6 bases from J, with 5 bases between. The CDR3 is 11 amino acids. CDR1 and CDR2 from the germline V gene are KGHDR and SFDVKD. DNA of the CDR3: TGTGCCACCAGTCTTTGTCAGCCCCAGCATTTT. Protein sequence: CATSLCQPQHF.

This sequence joins TRBV5-6 and TRBJ2-3, with 7 bases that match TRBD1. V gave up 5 bases and J gave up 4 bases; unmatched junction bases: 4. The germline V gene has CDR1 SGHDT and CDR2 YYEEEE. This CDR3 contains 13 residues. The CDR3 DNA sequence: TGTGCCAGCAGTTCGACAGGGTCAGATACGCAGTATTTT. It specifies CASSSTGSDTQYF. The full variable domain, in which reference TRBV5-6 and TRBJ2-3 provide the parts outside the CDR3, is DAGVTQSPTHLIKTRGQQVTLRCSPKSGHDTVSWYQQALGQGPQFIFQYYEEEERQRGNFPDRFSGHQFPNYSSELNVNALLLGDSALYLCASSSTGSDTQYFGPGTRLTVL.

V gene TRBV10-3 combines with J gene TRBJ1-1; maybe TRBD1 (5 bases). CDR3 length: 14 residues. Germline V lookup: CDR1 ENHRY, CDR2 SYGVKD. Trimming took off 6 bases at V and 0 bases at J, with 11 bases between the two ends. As DNA, the CDR3 is TGTGCCATCAGCTTGCAGGGTATGAACACTGAAGCTTTCTTT. Amino acid sequence: CAISLQGMNTEAFF.

The chain joins TRBV27 to TRBJ1-1; D ambiguous. Trimming shortened V by 2 bases and J by 4 bases, and 8 bases separated the two germline ends. There are 13 residues in the CDR3. The germline CDR1 and CDR2 sequences are MNHEY and SMNVEV (reference sequence). CDR3 DNA sequence: TGTGCCAGCAGTTTAACGCGGGGCACTGAAGCTTTCTTT. Amino acid sequence: CASSLTRGTEAFF.

The chain couples TRBV29-1 to TRBJ1-4; D is possibly TRBD1 (6 bases). The germline V gene has CDR1 SQVTM and CDR2 ANQGSEA. Trimming removed 6 bases from V and 12 bases from J, with 17 bases in between. This CDR3 spans 12 amino acids. Here the CDR3 reads CSVGTGIGELFF. DNA of the CDR3: TGCAGCGTGGGAACAGGGATCGGGGAACTGTTTTTT.

V gene TRBV27 combines with J gene TRBJ1-5; D gene ambiguous. Trimming took 6 bases from V and 6 from J, leaving 12 bases between them. This CDR3 has 13 residues. CDR1 is MNHEY and CDR2 is SMNVEV in the germline V gene (reference sequence). The CDR3 nucleotides read TGTGCCAGCAGCCGGACTTTTGGTCAGCCCCAGCATTTT. Amino acids: CASSRTFGQPQHF.

This clone has a single count. In nucleotides, the CDR3 is TGTGCCAGCAGCGTAGCTACCGGGCTAGCGGGAGAGAATGAGCAGTTCTTC. Translation gives CASSVATGLAGENEQFF. The chain links TRBV9 to TRBJ2-1, with 10 bases fitting TRBD2. The CDR3 contains 17 residues. In germline, CDR1 is SGDLS, CDR2 YYNGEE. V trimming: 0 bases; J trimming: 7 bases; junction bases outside the gene matches: 10.

This rearrangement joins TRBV18 to TRBJ2-1; 9 nucleotides line up with TRBD2. Germline lookup yields CDR1 KGHSH and CDR2 LQKENI. V was clipped by 4 bases and J by 8 bases; unmatched bases: 12. The CDR3 runs to 16 residues. CDR3 loop: CASSLGLALRGDEQFF. Written as DNA, the CDR3 is TGTGCCAGCTCACTGGGACTAGCACTCCGGGGTGATGAGCAGTTCTTC.

CDR3 bases: TGTGCCAGCTCACAAGATAGGGGCTACGAGCAGTACTTC. Its translation is CASSQDRGYEQYF. This chain uses TRBV18 with TRBJ2-7, with a tentative D call TRBD1 (5 bases). The length of the CDR3 is 13 residues. V was shortened by 4 bases and J by 3 bases, with 10 bases between the two germline ends. Germline loops: CDR1 KGHSH, CDR2 LQKENI.

This clone was picked up a small number of times. V and J are TRBV7-2 and TRBJ2-1; 7 bases agree with TRBD2. Germline CDR1 reads SGHTA; CDR2 reads FQGNSA. The J segment lost 8 bases and the V segment lost 3 bases, leaving 7 bases of the junction unmatched. The CDR3 is made up of 14 amino acids. The CDR3 DNA is TGTGCCAGCAGCTTTGGGATGGGGGGGTATGAGCAGTTCTTC. Translation gives CASSFGMGGYEQFF.

The gene calls are TRBV5-1 and TRBJ2-7; 11 nucleotides agree with TRBD1. CDR3 length equals 17 residues. V was clipped by 4 bases and J by 7 bases; unmatched bases: 16. CDR1 is SGHRS and CDR2 is YFSETQ in the germline V gene. The CDR3 region is CASSARPSGTGGVEQYF. CDR3 bases: TGCGCCAGCAGCGCGCGACCCTCCGGGACAGGGGGAGTAGAGCAGTACTTC.

The chain recombines TRBV7-2 with TRBJ2-3; 8 bases align to TRBD2. Germline CDR1 reads SGHTA; CDR2 reads FQGNSA. J gave up 2 bases and V 5 bases, and 6 bases lay outside the gene matches. The CDR3 runs to 15 residues. The CDR3 reads CASSTIAGNTDTQYF. The CDR3 DNA follows: TGTGCCAGCAGCACTATAGCGGGGAACACAGATACGCAGTATTTT.

J is TRBJ2-3 and V is TRBV11-2; D unresolved. Deletions cut 5 bases from V and 4 bases from J, with 25 bases between. The CDR3 totals 18 residues. Germline V gene data show CDR1 as SGHAT and CDR2 as FQNNGV. Here the CDR3 DNA reads TGTGCCAGCAGCCCGACCACATCCCCTTCTAGTGTGTCAGATACGCAGTATTTT. This encodes CASSPTTSPSSVSDTQYF.

CDR3 DNA: TGCGCCAGCATGGACAAGAACACTGAAGCTTTCTTT. This codes for CASMDKNTEAFF. The V and J genes are TRBV4-3 and TRBJ1-1; D possibly corresponds to TRBD1 (5 bases). This CDR3 is 12 amino acids long. The germline CDR1 and CDR2 sequences are LGHNA and YSLEER. V lost 7 bases and J lost 1, with 7 bases in between.

The rearrangement uses TRBV30 and TRBJ2-1, with 14 bases aligning to TRBD2. J gave up 12 bases and V 7 bases, and 8 bases lay outside the gene matches. The CDR3 spans 13 residues. Germline CDR1 and CDR2: GTSNPN and SVGIG (reference sequence). CDR3 in amino acids: CAFGGLAGGRQFF. Written as DNA, the CDR3 is TGTGCCTTTGGTGGACTAGCGGGGGGTAGGCAGTTCTTC.

This CDR3 is CASSLSFTNEKLFF. The CDR3 nucleotides are TGCGCCAGCAGCTTGAGCTTCACTAATGAAAAACTGTTTTTT. The rearrangement links TRBV5-1 to TRBJ1-4; D unresolved. Trimming shortened V by 1 base and J by 2 bases, and 6 bases separated the two germline ends. The CDR3 extends over 14 amino acids. CDR1 is SGHRS and CDR2 is YFSETQ in the germline V gene.

This chain connects TRBV28 to TRBJ1-6, with 11 positions matching TRBD1. J lost 6 bases, V lost 5 bases, and 9 bases had no gene match. Germline CDR1 and CDR2: MDHEN and SYDVKM. The CDR3 totals 17 residues. The CDR3 region has the DNA TGTGCCAGCAGTCTGCTTCGGACAGGGGGCCCTAATTCACCCCTCCACTTT. It yields the protein CASSLLRTGGPNSPLHF.

The chain has TRBV7-2 and TRBJ2-2; TRBD1 is a possible D gene (6 bases). Germline CDR1 SGHTA, CDR2 FQGNSA. CDR3 length: 15 amino acids. Trimming took 5 bases from V and 4 from J, leaving 14 bases between them. The CDR3 sequence: CASSLGHPITGELFF. The CDR3 nucleotides are TGTGCCAGCAGCCTGGGACATCCGATCACCGGGGAGCTGTTTTTT.

V usage is TRBV3-1 (or the pseudogene TRBV3-2) and J usage is TRBJ1-2; maybe TRBD1 (6 bases). The V gene lost 3 bases and the J gene lost 4 bases, with 12 bases spanning the gap. The CDR3 is 14 amino acids. CDR1 and CDR2 (germline): LGHDT, YNNKEL (reference sequence). The CDR3 loop is CASSHRGVSYGYTF. The CDR3 DNA sequence: TGTGCCAGCAGCCACAGGGGCGTCAGCTATGGCTACACCTTC.

The chain couples TRBV7-8 to TRBJ2-1, with 8 bases that match TRBD2. J lost 9 bases, V lost 1 base, and 8 bases had no gene match. The CDR3 is 15 residues long. Germline V gives CDR1 SGHVS, CDR2 FQNEAQ. CDR3 coding DNA: TGTGCCAGCAGCTTAGTTGGCGGGGGGCCAGGTGAGCAGTTCTTC. As protein: CASSLVGGGPGEQFF.

The V call is TRBV5-1, the J call TRBJ2-1; 10 positions agree with TRBD2. This CDR3 region has 17 residues. Germline V gene data show CDR1 as SGHRS and CDR2 as YFSETQ. The junction had 7 bases not matched to a gene; V was cut back by 4 bases and J by 0 bases. The CDR3 DNA reads as TGCGCCAGCAGCCGGATCGGGACTAGCGTCTCCTACAATGAGCAGTTCTTC. It yields the protein CASSRIGTSVSYNEQFF.

The V and J genes are TRBV7-2 and TRBJ2-7; 14 bases line up with TRBD2. J gave up 3 bases and V 5 bases, and 3 bases lay outside the gene matches. The CDR3 contains 15 residues. Germline-derived CDR1 and CDR2 are SGHTA and FQGNSA. The CDR3 reads CASSRLAGGIYEQYF. Written as DNA, the CDR3 is TGTGCCAGCAGCAGACTAGCGGGAGGGATCTACGAGCAGTACTTC.

This chain joins TRBV5-6 and TRBJ2-7, with D possibly matching TRBD1 (6 bases). The V end lost 4 bases, the J end lost 3 bases, and 14 bases lay between the germline ends. This CDR3 spans 14 amino acids. Per the germline V gene, CDR1 is SGHDT and CDR2 is YYEEEE. CDR3 sequence: CASSPGTRDYEQYF. The CDR3 region has the DNA TGTGCCAGCAGCCCCGGGACAAGGGACTACGAGCAGTACTTC.